One sample yielded the 9 T cell receptor beta chains listed below, sequenced in a study of Ad26.COV2.S vaccination and SARS-CoV-2 variants. The method was immunoSEQ multiplex PCR; TCRdb's version includes in-frame clones alone and lacks a portion of them. The profile shows about 350,000 clones, 75% to 90% of them singletons. Noted treatment: roughly 18 received Ad26.COV2.S at low or high dose, single or two shots; roughly five received placebo; per-sample allocation not given. The investigators took samples on day 63 after the first vaccine or placebo injection. The sample here was peripheral blood, taken in a trial of Ad26.COV2.S vaccine versus placebo. These receptors all stem from a person between 18 and 60 years old who received the Ad26.COV2.S COVID-19 vaccine or a placebo.

The chain carries TRBV9 and TRBJ2-3, with TRBD2 matching 15 bases. CDR3 length: 14 amino acids. Germline CDR1 SGDLS, CDR2 YYNGEE. V lost 5 bases and J lost 5; bases outside the gene matches: 0. In nucleotides, the CDR3 is TGTGCCAGCAGGGGACTAGCGGGAGGAGATACGCAGTATTTT. The encoded protein is CASRGLAGGDTQYF.

V is TRBV5-1 and J is TRBJ2-3, with D possibly matching TRBD2 (5 bases). The CDR3 runs 17 residues. Germline lookup yields CDR1 SGHRS and CDR2 YFSETQ. V was clipped by 0 bases and J by 2 bases, with 16 bases between them. CDR3 DNA: TGCGCCAGCAGCTTGGGTCGGGGTATGTTGCCCACAGATACGCAGTATTTT. Amino acid sequence: CASSLGRGMLPTDTQYF.

The rearrangement joins TRBV2 to TRBJ2-3, with D possibly TRBD2 on 6 matching bases. This CDR3 is built from 15 residues. Deletions cut 6 bases from V and 5 bases from J, with 18 bases between. CDR1 is SNHLY, CDR2 FYNNEI, per germline. Here the CDR3 DNA reads TGTGCCAGCAGCTCCGTGGGGCTAGCGAGAGATACGCAGTATTTT. Protein: CASSSVGLARDTQYF. Together with reference TRBV2 and TRBJ2-3, the CDR3 gives the full variable domain: EPEVTQTPSHQVTQMGQEVILRCVPISNHLYFYWYRQILGQKVEFLVSFYNNEISEKSEIFDDQFSVERPDGSNFTLKIRSTKLEDSAMYFCASSSVGLARDTQYFGPGTRLTVL.

CDR3 region: CASSLGTGGAVGTGELFF. Here the CDR3 DNA reads TGCGCCAGCAGCCTAGGGACAGGGGGCGCCGTCGGCACCGGGGAGCTGTTTTTT. The chain uses TRBV4-3 and TRBJ2-2; 12 nucleotides align to TRBD1. From germline, CDR1 is LGHNA and CDR2 YSLEER. This CDR3 contains 18 residues. The V segment lost 4 bases and the J segment 4 bases; nucleotides outside the gene matches: 10.

V gene TRBV18 combines with J gene TRBJ2-1, with 13 bases that match TRBD2. CDR3 length: 16 residues. Germline CDR1 reads KGHSH; CDR2 reads LQKENI. V trimming: 5 bases; J trimming: 1 base; junction bases outside the gene matches: 2. CDR3 protein: CASSALAGGSYNEQFF. Written as DNA, the CDR3 is TGTGCCAGCTCAGCACTAGCGGGAGGGTCCTACAATGAGCAGTTCTTC.

The V gene is TRBV6-2 or TRBV6-3, the J gene TRBJ2-2, with D maybe TRBD1 (6 bases). Trimming removed 5 bases at V and 5 bases at J, with 15 bases between. This CDR3 region has 15 residues. Germline assignment: CDR1 MNHEY and CDR2 SVGEGT. This CDR3 is CASSPLGGLTGELFF. CDR3 DNA sequence: TGTGCCAGCAGTCCCCTTGGGGGCTTGACCGGGGAGCTGTTTTTT.

The rearrangement joins TRBV6-5 to TRBJ1-2, with D possibly TRBD1 on 5 matching bases. There are 16 residues in the CDR3. The ends were cut back, 0 bases at V and 1 base at J, with 12 bases in the middle. Germline V gene sequence: CDR1 MNHEY, CDR2 SVGAGI. The DNA of the CDR3 is TGTGCCAGCAGTTACTCGATGGGGCCCCGTAACTATGGCTACACCTTC. It encodes CASSYSMGPRNYGYTF.

This clone was seen just once. The V call is TRBV28, the J call TRBJ2-5; D possibly matches TRBD1 or TRBD2 (5 bases each). V shed 6 bases and J shed 0 bases, with 23 bases lying between them. The germline V gene encodes CDR1 MDHEN and CDR2 SYDVKM. This CDR3 contains 18 residues. CDR3 protein: CASSDAYGTLKDQETQYF. CDR3 coding DNA: TGTGCCAGCAGCGATGCTTACGGGACCCTAAAAGACCAAGAGACCCAGTACTTC.

This chain joins TRBV5-4 and TRBJ1-2; 7 nucleotides agree with TRBD1. This CDR3 is built from 14 residues. Trimming took 4 bases from V and 6 from J; bases not matched to a gene: 9. The germline gives CDR1 SGHNT, CDR2 YYREEE (reference sequence). CDR3 in DNA: TGTGCCAGCAGCAATCTACAGGGGTGGGATGGCTACACCTTC. This sequence encodes CASSNLQGWDGYTF.